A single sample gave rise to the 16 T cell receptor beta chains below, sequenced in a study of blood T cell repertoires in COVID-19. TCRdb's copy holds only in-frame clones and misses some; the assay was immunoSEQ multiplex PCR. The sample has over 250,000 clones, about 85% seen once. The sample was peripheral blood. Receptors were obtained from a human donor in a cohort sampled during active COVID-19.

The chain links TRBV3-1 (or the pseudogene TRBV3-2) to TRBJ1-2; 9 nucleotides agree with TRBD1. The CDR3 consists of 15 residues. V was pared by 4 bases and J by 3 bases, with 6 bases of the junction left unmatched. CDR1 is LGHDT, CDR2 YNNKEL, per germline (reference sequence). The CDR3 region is CASSPWDRVDYGYTF. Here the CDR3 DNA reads TGTGCCAGCAGCCCCTGGGACAGGGTTGACTATGGCTACACCTTC.

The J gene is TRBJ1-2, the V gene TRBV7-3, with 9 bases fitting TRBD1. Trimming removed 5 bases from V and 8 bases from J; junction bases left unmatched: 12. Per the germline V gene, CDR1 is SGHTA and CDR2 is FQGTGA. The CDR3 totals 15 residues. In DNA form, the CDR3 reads TGTGCCAGCAGCCAACTTCCGGGACAGGGAATAGGCTACACCTTC. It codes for CASSQLPGQGIGYTF.

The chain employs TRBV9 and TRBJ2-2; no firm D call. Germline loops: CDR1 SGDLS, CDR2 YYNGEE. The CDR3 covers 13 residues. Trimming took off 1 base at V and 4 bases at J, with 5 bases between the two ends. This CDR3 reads CASSVTVTGELFF. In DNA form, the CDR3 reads TGTGCCAGCAGCGTAACTGTCACCGGGGAGCTGTTTTTT.

CDR3 DNA: TGTGCCAGTAAGGAATCCGGGACAGCCACCGGGGAGCTGTTTTTT. Translating gives CASKESGTATGELFF. The V gene is TRBV19, the J gene TRBJ2-2; the match to TRBD1 covers 7 bases. Germline trimming cut 7 bases from V and 4 bases from J; bases unmatched to any gene: 9. The CDR3 has 15 residues. CDR1 is LNHDA and CDR2 is SQIVND in the germline V gene (reference sequence).

The CDR3 bases are TGTGCCAGCAGAAAACAGGGAGCTGGCACTGAAGCTTTCTTT. This encodes CASRKQGAGTEAFF. The rearrangement links TRBV25-1 to TRBJ1-1; weak D call: TRBD1 (6 bases). The ends were cut back, 6 bases at V and 4 bases at J, with 15 bases in the middle. Germline V gene lookup returns CDR1 MGHDK and CDR2 SYGVNS. This CDR3 has 14 amino acids.

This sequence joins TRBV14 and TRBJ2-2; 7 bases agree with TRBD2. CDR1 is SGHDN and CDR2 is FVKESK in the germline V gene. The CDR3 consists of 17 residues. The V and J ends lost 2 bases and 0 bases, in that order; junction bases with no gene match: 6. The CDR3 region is CASSQKRLASNTGELFF. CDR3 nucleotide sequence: TGTGCCAGCAGCCAAAAAAGACTAGCCTCGAACACCGGGGAGCTGTTTTTT.

CDR3 region: CASSQGSGEGLGAQYF. Here the CDR3 DNA reads TGCGCCAGCAGCCAAGGAAGCGGGGAGGGCCTGGGTGCGCAGTATTTT. The genes are TRBV4-1 and TRBJ2-3, with TRBD2 matching 7 bases. Germline V lookup: CDR1 MGHRA, CDR2 YSYEKL. The CDR3 is made up of 16 amino acids. V shed 1 base and J 10 bases; nucleotides not matched to a gene: 14.

CDR3 bases: TGTGCCAGCTCACCTGCGGGGGTGGGCAATGAGCAGTTCTTC. Translated: CASSPAGVGNEQFF. The chain employs TRBV18 and TRBJ2-1; TRBD2 aligns across 7 bases. The CDR3 loop spans 14 amino acids. The V gene end was trimmed by 3 bases and the J gene end by 6 bases; junction bases not matched to a gene: 5. The V gene's germline CDR1 is KGHSH and CDR2 LQKENI.

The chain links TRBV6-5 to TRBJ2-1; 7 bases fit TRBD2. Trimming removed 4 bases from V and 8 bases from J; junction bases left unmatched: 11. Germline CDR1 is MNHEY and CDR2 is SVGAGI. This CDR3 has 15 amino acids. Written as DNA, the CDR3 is TGTGCCAGCAGTTTACTAGCGCTCCCGTTGGATGAGCAGTTCTTC. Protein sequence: CASSLLALPLDEQFF.

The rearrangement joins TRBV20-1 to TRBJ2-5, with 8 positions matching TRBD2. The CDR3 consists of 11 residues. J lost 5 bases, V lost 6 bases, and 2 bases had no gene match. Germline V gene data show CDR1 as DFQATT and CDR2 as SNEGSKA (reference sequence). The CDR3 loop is CSARTSETQYF. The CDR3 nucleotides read TGCAGTGCAAGGACTAGCGAGACCCAGTACTTC.

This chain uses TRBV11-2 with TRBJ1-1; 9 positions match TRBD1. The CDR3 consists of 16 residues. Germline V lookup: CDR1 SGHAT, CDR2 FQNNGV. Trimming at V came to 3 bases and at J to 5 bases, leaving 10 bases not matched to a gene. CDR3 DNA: TGTGCCAGCAGCTTGACGGGGACAGGGAGGCAAACTGAAGCTTTCTTT. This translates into CASSLTGTGRQTEAFF.

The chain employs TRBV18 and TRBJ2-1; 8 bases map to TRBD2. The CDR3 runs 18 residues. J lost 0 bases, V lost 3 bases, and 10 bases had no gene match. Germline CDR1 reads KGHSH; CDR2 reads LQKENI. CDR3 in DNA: TGTGCCAGCTCACCTCGAGGACTAGCCGGGAGCTCCTACAATGAGCAGTTCTTC. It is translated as CASSPRGLAGSSYNEQFF. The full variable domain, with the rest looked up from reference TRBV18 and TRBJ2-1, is NAGVMQNPRHLVRRRGQEARLRCSPMKGHSHVYWYRQLPEEGLKFMVYLQKENIIDESGMPKERFSAEFPKEGPSILRIQQVVRGDSAAYFCASSPRGLAGSSYNEQFFGPGTRLTVL.

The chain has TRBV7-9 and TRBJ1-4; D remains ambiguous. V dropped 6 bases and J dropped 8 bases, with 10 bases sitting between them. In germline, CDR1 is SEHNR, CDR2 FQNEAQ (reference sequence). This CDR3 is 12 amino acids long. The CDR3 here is CASSPDWEKLFF. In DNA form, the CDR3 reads TGTGCCAGCAGTCCGGACTGGGAAAAACTGTTTTTT.

This CDR3 reads CASSSLQGVNQPQHF. The CDR3 bases are TGTGCCAGCAGTTCTTTACAGGGGGTCAATCAGCCCCAGCATTTT. This rearrangement joins TRBV27 to TRBJ1-5, with 8 bases identical to TRBD1. The germline V gene encodes CDR1 MNHEY and CDR2 SMNVEV (reference sequence). The J segment lost 3 bases and the V segment lost 4 bases, leaving 5 bases of the junction unmatched. The CDR3 sequence is 15 residues long.

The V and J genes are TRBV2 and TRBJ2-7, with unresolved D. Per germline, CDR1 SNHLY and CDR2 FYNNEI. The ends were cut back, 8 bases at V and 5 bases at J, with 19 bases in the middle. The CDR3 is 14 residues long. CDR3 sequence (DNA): TGTGCCAGCGGGCTCACCCGCTCCTACGACGAGCAGTACTTC. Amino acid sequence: CASGLTRSYDEQYF.

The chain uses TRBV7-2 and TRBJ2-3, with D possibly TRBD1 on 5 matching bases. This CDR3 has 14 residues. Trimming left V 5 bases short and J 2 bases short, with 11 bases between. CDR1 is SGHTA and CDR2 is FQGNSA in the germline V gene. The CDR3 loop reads CASSLQGITDTQYF. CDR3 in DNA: TGTGCCAGCAGCCTTCAGGGCATCACAGATACGCAGTATTTT. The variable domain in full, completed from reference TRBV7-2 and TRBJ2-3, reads GAGVSQSPSNKVTEKGKDVELRCDPISGHTALYWYRQSLGQGLEFLIYFQGNSAPDKSGLPSDRFSAERTGGSVSTLTIQRTQQEDSAVYLCASSLQGITDTQYFGPGTRLTVL.